Sequencing of this T cell receptor (beta chain) was carried out in a study of PD-1 blockade in classical Hodgkin lymphoma. Overall study results and limits: CD4+ but not CD8+ TCR diversity rose significantly by C4D1. Patients who initiated nivolumab within 1 year of ASCT were excluded.

The sample's time point: cycle 4 day 1 (C4D1), after five to seven weeks of nivolumab. Relapses following autologous stem cell transplantation were seen in all patients, with brentuximab vedotin exposure varying. Purification of CD4+ T cells from thawed PBMCs was achieved by magnetic negative selection. This clone was counted a few times. Its antigen is not identified. Some clones are missing from TCRdb's copy, which holds only in-frame ones; the method was immunoSEQ multiplex PCR. The sample includes 20,000 or so clones, around 78% of them seen just once. This CDR3 has 14 residues. The germline V and J ends were trimmed by 4 bases and 6 bases, with 17 bases remaining between them. The germline V gene encodes CDR1 SGHDT and CDR2 YYEEEE.

The sample consisted of CD4+ T cells from blood, taken before the fourth cycle of nivolumab. The V and J genes are TRBV5-6 and TRBJ2-7, with D perhaps matching TRBD2 (7 bases). This clonotype originated in a human donor with classical Hodgkin lymphoma. Here the CDR3 DNA reads TGTGCCAGCAGCCTCGGCGGGGGCTTTGGCGAGCAGTACTTC. Translation: CASSLGGGFGEQYF.